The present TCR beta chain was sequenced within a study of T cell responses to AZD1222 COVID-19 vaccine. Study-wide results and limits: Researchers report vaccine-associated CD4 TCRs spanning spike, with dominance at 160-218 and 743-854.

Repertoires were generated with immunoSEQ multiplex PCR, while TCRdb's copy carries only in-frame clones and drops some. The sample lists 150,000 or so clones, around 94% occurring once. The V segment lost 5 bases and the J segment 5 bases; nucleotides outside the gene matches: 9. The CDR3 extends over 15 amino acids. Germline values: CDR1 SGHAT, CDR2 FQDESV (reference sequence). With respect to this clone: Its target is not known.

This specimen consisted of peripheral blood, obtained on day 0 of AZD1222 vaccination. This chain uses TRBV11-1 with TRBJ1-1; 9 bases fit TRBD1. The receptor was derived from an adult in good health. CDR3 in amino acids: CASSPQGALGTEAFF. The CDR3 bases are TGTGCCAGCAGCCCACAGGGGGCGCTGGGAACTGAAGCTTTCTTT.